The sequence of this T cell receptor (beta chain) was determined in a study of OX40 agonist ivuxolimab in advanced cancers. Looking at the study overall: Ivuxolimab, an antibody that agonizes OX40 (CD134), was administered to the patients.

TCRdb's table, derived via immunoSEQ multiplex PCR, lists solely in-frame clones and lacks some. This table holds tens of thousands of clones, just under 85% found once. Germline V gives CDR1 MNHNY, CDR2 SVGAGI (reference sequence). With 7 bases removed from V and 7 bases from J, the gap between germline ends came to 11 bases. CDR3 length: 13 amino acids. The receptor's source is an adult with an advanced solid tumor such as melanoma, head and neck, liver or kidney cancer. V is TRBV6-6 and J is TRBJ1-6, with a possible D match to TRBD1 (5 bases). The sample consisted of CD4+ or CD8+ T cells sorted from blood, taken in a trial of the OX40 agonist ivuxolimab. The CDR3 DNA reads TGTGCCAGCATGGGGGTAAACAATTCACCCCTCCACTTT. As protein: CASMGVNNSPLHF.